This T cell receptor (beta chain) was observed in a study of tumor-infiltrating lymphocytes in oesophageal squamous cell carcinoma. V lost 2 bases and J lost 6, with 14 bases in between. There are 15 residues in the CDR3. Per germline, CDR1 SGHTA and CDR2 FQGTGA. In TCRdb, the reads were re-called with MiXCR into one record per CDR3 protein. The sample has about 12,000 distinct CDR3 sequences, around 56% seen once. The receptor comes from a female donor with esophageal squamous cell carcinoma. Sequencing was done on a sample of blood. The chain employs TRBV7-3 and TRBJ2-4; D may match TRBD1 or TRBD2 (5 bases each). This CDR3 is CASSLGDGKGNIQYF. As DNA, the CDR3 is TGTGCCAGCAGCTTAGGGGACGGAAAAGGAAACATTCAGTACTTC.